This passage covers 12 T cell receptor beta chains from one sample sequenced in a study of T cells in Graves' hyperthyroidism and ophthalmopathy. From RNA transcripts, TCR beta CDR3 regions were amplified. The study used the HTBI primer set for a first-round RT-PCR of the TCR CDR3. One entry per CDR3 protein results from TCRdb running MiXCR on the multiplex PCR reads. The profile shows about 420,000 distinct CDR3 sequences, approximately 14% of them singletons. Sequences were obtained from blood. The receptors originated from a woman aged 18-29 years with Graves' hyperthyroidism.

This clonotype came up a few times. The CDR3 DNA sequence: TGTGCTGGCAGCTTAGTCGGCGGGGGGGCATGCACAGATACGCAGTATTTT. Translated: CAGSLVGGGACTDTQYF. This chain uses TRBV7-7 with TRBJ2-3, with TRBD2 matching 9 bases. From germline, CDR1 is SSHAT and CDR2 FNYEAQ (reference sequence). CDR3 size: 17 residues.

The rearrangement uses TRBV9 and TRBJ1-1, with TRBD1 identical over 8 bases. Germline V CDR1 and CDR2: SGDLS, YYNGEE. The CDR3 length is 14 residues. V trimming: 0 bases; J trimming: 8 bases; junction bases outside the gene matches: 6. CDR3 nucleotides: TGTGCCAGCAGCGTAGATGGGGGGGACAGGGAAGCTTTCTTT. The encoded protein is CASSVDGGDREAFF.

This clonotype was picked up many times. The J gene is TRBJ2-1, the V gene TRBV24-1; no definite D call. The germline V gene encodes CDR1 KGHDR and CDR2 SFDVKD. Deletions cut 4 bases from V and 7 bases from J, with 7 bases between. This CDR3 is built from 12 residues. The chain's CDR3 is CATSDASNEQFF. In DNA form, the CDR3 reads TGTGCCACCAGTGACGCATCTAATGAGCAGTTCTTC.

The chain joins TRBV5-6 to TRBJ1-5, with 7 nucleotides matching TRBD1. V lost 0 bases and J lost 7; bases outside the gene matches: 4. CDR1 SGHDT and CDR2 YYEEEE come from the germline V gene. The CDR3 consists of 14 residues. The CDR3 DNA reads TGTGCCAGCAGCTTGGGGGACAGAAAACAGCCCCAGCATTTT. This gives the protein CASSLGDRKQPQHF. Complete variable domain (other parts from reference TRBV5-6 and TRBJ1-5): DAGVTQSPTHLIKTRGQQVTLRCSPKSGHDTVSWYQQALGQGPQFIFQYYEEEERQRGNFPDRFSGHQFPNYSSELNVNALLLGDSALYLCASSLGDRKQPQHFGDGTRLSIL.

J is TRBJ1-1 and V is TRBV2; no firm D call. The V and J ends lost 6 bases and 0 bases respectively, with 11 bases between them. Germline-derived CDR1 and CDR2 are SNHLY and FYNNEI. The CDR3 has 14 amino acids. DNA for the CDR3: TGTGCCAGCAGGGCAGGAGGCATGAACACTGAAGCTTTCTTT. This translates into CASRAGGMNTEAFF.

This clonotype was seen at least ten times. This chain joins TRBV6-1 and TRBJ1-2; 7 nucleotides align to TRBD1. This CDR3 contains 13 residues. CDR1 and CDR2 from the germline V gene are MNHNS and SASEGT. V gave up 2 bases and J gave up 8 bases; unmatched junction bases: 5. The chain's CDR3 is CASSERGGGGYTF. Written as DNA, the CDR3 is TGTGCCAGCAGTGAAAGAGGGGGCGGCGGCTACACCTTC.

This clonotype occurred many times. The chain joins TRBV2 to TRBJ1-2; 7 bases line up with TRBD1. The CDR3 is 14 amino acids. V lost 2 bases, J lost 6 bases, and 6 bases stayed unmatched. Germline V gene lookup returns CDR1 SNHLY and CDR2 FYNNEI. This chain's CDR3 is CASSESRGRDGYTF. In nucleotides, the CDR3 is TGTGCCAGCAGTGAAAGTAGGGGGCGGGATGGCTACACCTTC.

This clonotype was picked up many times. The genes are TRBV9 and TRBJ2-1, with 7 bases fitting TRBD2. V lost 3 bases to trimming and J lost 7 bases; unmatched junction nucleotides: 7. The germline gives CDR1 SGDLS, CDR2 YYNGEE. CDR3 size: 14 residues. The CDR3 region has the DNA TGTGCCAGCAGCGGGGGGGGAGGAGGGAATGAGCAGTTCTTC. Translating it yields CASSGGGGGNEQFF.

The chain is built from TRBV2 and TRBJ1-3; TRBD1 matches 8 bases. The germline V gene has CDR1 SNHLY and CDR2 FYNNEI. CDR3 length equals 13 residues. V lost 8 bases and J lost 7; bases outside the gene matches: 7. CDR3 DNA sequence: TGTGCCAGCCAAAGAGGACAGGGCAACACCATATATTTT. Residues: CASQRGQGNTIYF.

This clonotype was seen many times. The chain couples TRBV12-3 or TRBV12-4 to TRBJ2-2; D gene unclear. The length of the CDR3 is 13 residues. Trimming removed 2 bases from V and 7 bases from J, with 8 bases in between. Here the CDR3 DNA reads TGTGCCAGCAGTTTAAAAGGGATCGGGGAGCTGTTTTTT. It is translated as CASSLKGIGELFF.

This clonotype was counted ten times or more. The J gene is TRBJ2-7, the V gene TRBV12-5, with a weak D call TRBD1 (5 bases). V lost 0 bases and J 11 bases, leaving 11 bases between the germline ends. Germline assignment: CDR1 LGHNT and CDR2 FRNRAP. The CDR3 is 12 amino acids. For the CDR3, the DNA is TGTGCTAGTGGTTTGGTCCTACAGGAGAAGTACTTC. This encodes CASGLVLQEKYF.

In its sample, this clonotype was seen a few times. This rearrangement joins TRBV6-5 to TRBJ2-2; TRBD2 matches 10 bases. Germline assignment: CDR1 MNHEY and CDR2 SVGAGI. CDR3 length equals 17 residues. The V segment lost 0 bases and the J segment 1 base; nucleotides outside the gene matches: 2. The CDR3 sequence: CASSYSSSGGNTGELFF. The DNA of the CDR3 is TGTGCCAGCAGTTACTCGTCTAGCGGGGGGAACACCGGGGAGCTGTTTTTT.